One and the same sample provided the 6 T cell receptor beta chains below, sequenced in a study of Graves' ophthalmopathy and Graves' hyperthyroidism. Using RNA transcripts, the TCR beta CDR3 regions were amplified. HTBI primers were employed in first-round RT-PCR, then a second-round multiplex PCR followed. TCRdb analysed the multiplex PCR reads with MiXCR anew, one entry per CDR3 protein. Seen here are approximately 500,000 distinct CDR3 sequences, about 15% observed once, and the top ten hold 8% to 10%. Sequencing used blood. Every receptor here comes from a woman in her twenties or thirties with Graves' ophthalmopathy.

This clonotype was seen ten or more times. This sequence joins TRBV5-1 and TRBJ1-1; D not resolved. Trimming took off 6 bases at V and 2 bases at J, with 11 bases between the two ends. The CDR3 covers 13 residues. Germline CDR1 SGHRS, CDR2 YFSETQ. The DNA of the CDR3 is TGCGCCAGCAACCCCCAAGGTAACACTGAAGCTTTCTTT. This sequence encodes CASNPQGNTEAFF.

This clonotype has ten or more counts. The chain is built from TRBV15 and TRBJ2-5; D may be TRBD1 (5 bases). The germline V and J ends were trimmed by 0 bases and 6 bases, with 17 bases remaining between them. Germline values: CDR1 LNHNV, CDR2 YYDKDF (reference sequence). There are 16 residues in the CDR3. Here the CDR3 DNA reads TGTGCCACCAGCAGAGATCAGTGGGCAGGGCCAAAGACCCAGTACTTC. Translated: CATSRDQWAGPKTQYF. The whole variable domain, filled in from reference TRBV15 and TRBJ2-5, reads DAMVIQNPRYQVTQFGKPVTLSCSQTLNHNVMYWYQQKSSQAPKLLFHYYDKDFNNEADTPDNFQSRRPNTSFCFLDIRSPGLGDTAMYLCATSRDQWAGPKTQYFGPGTRLLVL.

This clonotype occurred many times. The rearrangement links TRBV6-5 to TRBJ1-2; D gene ambiguous. The CDR3 covers 15 residues. Trimming pared 0 bases from V and 4 bases from J, leaving 12 bases between. From germline, CDR1 is MNHEY and CDR2 SVGAGI. The CDR3 sequence is CASSYSNSYFYGYTF. The CDR3 nucleotides are TGTGCCAGCAGTTACTCTAACAGCTACTTCTATGGCTACACCTTC.

This clonotype has ten or more counts. The chain links TRBV7-8 to TRBJ2-7; D not resolved. The CDR3 spans 11 residues. Germline values: CDR1 SGHVS, CDR2 FQNEAQ. Trimming pared 4 bases from V and 5 bases from J, leaving 6 bases between. The CDR3 sequence: CASSSSNEQYF. DNA for the CDR3: TGTGCCAGCAGCTCTTCCAACGAGCAGTACTTC.

This clonotype appeared many times. J is TRBJ1-3 and V is TRBV15; D unclear. The germline gives CDR1 LNHNV, CDR2 YYDKDF (reference sequence). CDR3 length: 14 residues. Trimming stripped 1 base from V and 2 bases from J, with 6 bases between. This chain's CDR3 is CATSRAGTGNTIYF. CDR3 bases: TGTGCCACCAGCAGAGCCGGGACTGGAAACACCATATATTTT.

This clonotype came up many times. V is TRBV3-1 and J is TRBJ1-2, with TRBD1 identical over 12 bases. Germline V gene sequence: CDR1 LGHDT, CDR2 YNNKEL (reference sequence). The CDR3 contains 16 residues. V was clipped by 0 bases and J by 6 bases; unmatched bases: 5. Here the CDR3 reads CASSQDHGTGGDGYTF. DNA of the CDR3: TGTGCCAGCAGCCAAGACCACGGGACAGGGGGCGATGGCTACACCTTC.